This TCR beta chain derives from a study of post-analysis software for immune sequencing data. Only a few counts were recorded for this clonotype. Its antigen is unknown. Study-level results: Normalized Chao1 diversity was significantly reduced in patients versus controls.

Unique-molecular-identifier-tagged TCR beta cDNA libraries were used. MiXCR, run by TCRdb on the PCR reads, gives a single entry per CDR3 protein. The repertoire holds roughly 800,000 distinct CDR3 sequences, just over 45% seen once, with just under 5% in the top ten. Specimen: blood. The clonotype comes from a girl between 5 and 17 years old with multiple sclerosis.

The DNA of the CDR3 is TGCGCCAGCTCCCGGGGGTTCACTGAAGCTTTCTTT. Protein product: CASSRGFTEAFF. The V call is TRBV5-1, the J call TRBJ1-1, with D perhaps TRBD1 (5 bases). The CDR3 is 12 residues long. Germline-derived CDR1 and CDR2 are SGHRS and YFSETQ. V was shortened by 7 bases and J by 4 bases, with 11 bases between the two germline ends.